This TCR beta chain was documented in a study of T cell repertoires in aging, cancer and after chemotherapy. Overall study results and limits: In each cancer cohort, median generation probability increased across chemotherapy, suggesting thymic output rebounded. Healthy donors lost TCR diversity with age mainly through richness, cancer patients through richness and evenness.

Multiplex touch-down PCR with TRB-A/B primers amplified rearranged V-D-J TRB sequences. One entry per CDR3 protein, called by TCRdb with MiXCR from the multiplex PCR reads. The sample yields roughly 2,600 distinct CDR3 sequences, roughly 30% seen once. Within the sample, this clonotype is medium-sized. What it recognizes is unknown. The template was genomic DNA from peripheral blood, not RNA. The TCR sequence derives from a human donor with a solid tumor. The sample consisted of blood.

The CDR3 coding sequence is TGTGCCAGCAGCCCGTCGGGACTAGCGGCGTTCACAGATACGCAGTATTTT. It yields the protein CASSPSGLAAFTDTQYF. The rearrangement links TRBV7-2 to TRBJ2-3; 11 nucleotides match TRBD2. Looked up from germline, CDR1 is SGHTA and CDR2 is FQGNSA. This CDR3 has 17 residues. The trim removed 5 bases at V and 2 bases at J, leaving 9 bases unmatched.